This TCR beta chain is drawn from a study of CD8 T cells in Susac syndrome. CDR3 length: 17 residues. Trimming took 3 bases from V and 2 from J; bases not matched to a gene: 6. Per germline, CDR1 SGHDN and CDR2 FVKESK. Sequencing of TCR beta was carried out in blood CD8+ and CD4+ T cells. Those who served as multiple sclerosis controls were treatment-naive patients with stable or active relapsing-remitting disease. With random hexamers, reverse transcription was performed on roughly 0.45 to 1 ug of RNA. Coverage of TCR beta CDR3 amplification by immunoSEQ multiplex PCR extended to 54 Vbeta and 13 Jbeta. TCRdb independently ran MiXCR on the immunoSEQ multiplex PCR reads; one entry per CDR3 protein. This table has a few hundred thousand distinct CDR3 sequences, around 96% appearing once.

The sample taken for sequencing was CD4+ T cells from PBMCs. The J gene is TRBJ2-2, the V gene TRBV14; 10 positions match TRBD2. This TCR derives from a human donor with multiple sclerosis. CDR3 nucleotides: TGTGCCAGCAGCCAGCCTAGCGGGAGACGTAACACCGGGGAGCTGTTTTTT. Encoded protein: CASSQPSGRRNTGELFF. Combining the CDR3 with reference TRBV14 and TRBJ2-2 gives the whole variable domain EAGVTQFPSHSVIEKGQTVTLRCDPISGHDNLYWYRRVMGKEIKFLLHFVKESKQDESGMPNNRFLAERTGGTYSTLKVQPAELEDSGVYFCASSQPSGRRNTGELFFGEGSRLTVL.